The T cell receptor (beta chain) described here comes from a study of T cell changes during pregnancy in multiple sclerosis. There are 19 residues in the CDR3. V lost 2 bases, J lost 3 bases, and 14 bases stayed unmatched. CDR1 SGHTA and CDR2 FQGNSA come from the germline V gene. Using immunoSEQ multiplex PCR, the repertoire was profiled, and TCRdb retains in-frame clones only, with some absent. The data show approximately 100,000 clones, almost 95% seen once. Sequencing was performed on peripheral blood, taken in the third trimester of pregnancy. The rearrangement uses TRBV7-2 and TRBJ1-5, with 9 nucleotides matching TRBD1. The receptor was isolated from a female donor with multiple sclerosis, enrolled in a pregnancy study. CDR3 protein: CASSLRGAGGQGPNQPQHF. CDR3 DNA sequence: TGTGCCAGCAGCTTAAGGGGGGCGGGGGGACAGGGCCCCAATCAGCCCCAGCATTTT.